This T cell receptor beta chain was identified in a study of blood T cell repertoires in COVID-19. Study background: T cells, B-cell-depleted T cells, or PBMCs provided the cDNA or gDNA that served as material.

Individuals drawn from approximately 26 US areas were about 18 to 90 years old. Allocation to cohorts depended on clinical history reported by the participants. Generated by immunoSEQ multiplex PCR, the TCRdb table keeps only in-frame clones and is missing some. The sample includes about 290,000 clones, about nine tenths of them seen just once. V lost 1 base and J 3 bases, leaving 13 bases between the germline ends. This CDR3 comprises 15 residues. The germline V gene encodes CDR1 SGHRS and CDR2 YFSETQ. The genes are TRBV5-1 and TRBJ1-1, with a weak D call TRBD1 (6 bases). The receptor was derived from a woman in her thirties or forties who had recovered from COVID-19. The sample consisted of PBMCs or T cells enriched from blood (not recorded which). CDR3 DNA: TGCGCCAGCAGCTTGACCATACCAGGGGACACTGAAGCTTTCTTT. Translated, it gives CASSLTIPGDTEAFF. Drawing the rest from reference TRBV5-1 and TRBJ1-1, the complete variable domain is KAGVTQTPRYLIKTRGQQVTLSCSPISGHRSVSWYQQTPGQGLQFLFEYFSETQRNKGNFPGRFSGRQFSNSRSEMNVSTLELGDSALYLCASSLTIPGDTEAFFGQGTRLTVV.